This T cell receptor (beta chain) was sequenced during a study of cytomegalovirus exposure and HLA in healthy donors. Whole-study findings and limits: Being productive about 87% or about 30% of the time was typical of most TCR beta V segments in an earlier analysis. Beyond CMV serostatus, there was no information to go on about immune exposure.

Donors counted as nominally healthy when sampled, yet unrecorded immune exposures were likely. Both 60 Vbeta primers and 13 Jbeta primers went into the PCR. The method was immunoSEQ multiplex PCR; TCRdb's version includes in-frame clones alone and lacks a portion of them. The repertoire has 90,000 or so clones, around four fifths of them found once; the top ten carry over 9%. The table lists this clone with a count of one. Its antigen remains unidentified. The receptor was derived from a man in his thirties or forties in good health and CMV-seropositive. Sequenced material: PBMCs.

In DNA, the CDR3 is TGCGCCAGCAGCCTGCCTCGGGGGAACGAGCAGTACTTC. Protein: CASSLPRGNEQYF. V and J are TRBV5-1 and TRBJ2-7; perhaps TRBD2 as D (6 bases). With 4 bases removed from V and 5 bases from J, the gap between germline ends came to 13 bases. Germline V CDR1 and CDR2: SGHRS, YFSETQ. The CDR3 contains 13 residues.